The 25 T cell receptor beta chains listed next were all sequenced from one sample in a study of blood T cell repertoires in COVID-19. Method: immunoSEQ multiplex PCR; TCRdb's copy keeps in-frame clones and lacks some. The sample has fewer than 250,000 clones, around 90% seen once. The sequencing input was peripheral blood. The receptors stem from a man in his sixties with acute or convalescent COVID-19.

The V and J genes are TRBV9 and TRBJ2-5, with 14 positions matching TRBD2. The germline CDR1 and CDR2 sequences are SGDLS and YYNGEE. The CDR3 covers 18 residues. Losses at the gene ends were 3 bases for V and 1 base for J; bases not matched to a gene: 8. For the CDR3, the DNA is TGTGCCAGCAGCGGAGCGGAGACTAGCGGGGGGGTCCAAGAGACCCAGTACTTC. It specifies CASSGAETSGGVQETQYF.

The chain has TRBV6-1 and TRBJ1-6; D remains ambiguous. The CDR3 covers 16 residues. The germline V and J ends were trimmed by 4 bases and 9 bases, with 19 bases remaining between them. Per germline, CDR1 MNHNS and CDR2 SASEGT. The CDR3 coding sequence is TGTGCCAGCAGTGCTTCTTTATCGGCTTTAGCTTCACCCCTCCACTTT. This codes for CASSASLSALASPLHF.

The V gene is TRBV24-1, the J gene TRBJ2-7, with D maybe TRBD2 (7 bases). CDR3 length: 14 amino acids. Germline V gene sequence: CDR1 KGHDR, CDR2 SFDVKD. V shed 7 bases and J shed 4 bases, with 16 bases lying between them. The CDR3: CATRGGPGGYEQYF. CDR3 DNA sequence: TGTGCCACCAGGGGGGGGCCCGGCGGGTACGAGCAGTACTTC.

The chain links TRBV11-2 to TRBJ2-3; D call uncertain. The germline CDR1 and CDR2 sequences are SGHAT and FQNNGV. The CDR3 runs to 15 residues. V shed 3 bases and J shed 0 bases, with 10 bases lying between them. Here the CDR3 reads CASSLRSLSTDTQYF. In nucleotides, the CDR3 is TGTGCCAGCAGCTTGAGGTCCCTTAGCACAGATACGCAGTATTTT.

CDR3 residues: CASSARTGLADTQYF. CDR3 nucleotide sequence: TGCGCCAGCAGTGCTCGGACAGGTTTGGCAGATACGCAGTATTTT. The genes are TRBV10-1 and TRBJ2-3; TRBD1 matches at 7 bases. The V gene end was trimmed by 4 bases and the J gene end by 4 bases; junction bases not matched to a gene: 8. This CDR3 region has 15 residues. From germline, CDR1 is WNHNN and CDR2 SYGVQD (reference sequence).

This sequence joins TRBV19 and TRBJ2-2; TRBD1 matches at 9 bases. This CDR3 region has 16 residues. Losses at the gene ends were 4 bases for V and 7 bases for J; bases not matched to a gene: 10. Per the germline V gene, CDR1 is LNHDA and CDR2 is SQIVND (reference sequence). The CDR3 nucleotides read TGTGCCAGTAGTACCGCCGGGACAGGGTTAATCGGGGAGCTGTTTTTT. Protein sequence: CASSTAGTGLIGELFF.

The chain combines TRBV19 with TRBJ1-6; TRBD1 agrees at 7 bases. Germline CDR1 is LNHDA and CDR2 is SQIVND (reference sequence). The CDR3 length is 14 residues. Trimming took 6 bases from V and 9 from J; bases not matched to a gene: 8. The CDR3 sequence: CASRTTGAGSPLHF. The CDR3 region has the DNA TGTGCCAGTAGGACCACAGGGGCGGGTTCACCCCTCCACTTT.

This chain uses TRBV7-6 with TRBJ1-1; D uncertain. Trimming took 1 base from V and 11 from J, leaving 8 bases between them. The CDR3 totals 11 residues. The germline V gene has CDR1 SGHVS and CDR2 FNYEAQ. CDR3 in amino acids: CASSLGRGAFF. Here the CDR3 DNA reads TGTGCCAGCAGCTTAGGCCGCGGGGCTTTCTTT.

This rearrangement joins TRBV2 to TRBJ2-1, with 8 bases lining up with TRBD2. This CDR3 is 16 amino acids long. With V trimmed by 6 bases and J by 0 bases, 7 bases remained unmatched. The germline V gene encodes CDR1 SNHLY and CDR2 FYNNEI. The DNA for the CDR3 is TGTGCCAGCAGGACCGGGACTAGGAGCTCCTACAATGAGCAGTTCTTC. This sequence encodes CASRTGTRSSYNEQFF.

This clone was counted between two and nine times. J is TRBJ2-7 and V is TRBV9, with TRBD2 matching 8 bases. In germline, CDR1 is SGDLS, CDR2 YYNGEE. This CDR3 spans 15 amino acids. Trimming took 0 bases from V and 0 from J; bases not matched to a gene: 2. Written as DNA, the CDR3 is TGTGCCAGCAGCGTAGACGGGGGGGCCTCCTACGAGCAGTACTTC. Its translation is CASSVDGGASYEQYF.

V usage is TRBV7-9 and J usage is TRBJ1-6; D is undetermined. Trimming removed 7 bases from V and 10 bases from J, with 20 bases in between. There are 15 residues in the CDR3. Germline CDR1 reads SEHNR; CDR2 reads FQNEAQ (reference sequence). CDR3 protein: CASTLAGRLGSPLHF. As DNA, the CDR3 is TGTGCCAGCACCCTAGCGGGAAGGCTCGGGTCACCCCTCCACTTT.

CDR3 amino acids: CASSRDWSSYEQYF. The DNA of the CDR3 is TGTGCCAGCAGTCGGGACTGGAGCTCCTACGAGCAGTACTTC. The chain is built from TRBV7-2 and TRBJ2-7, with D tentatively TRBD2 (6 bases). This CDR3 has 14 residues. CDR1 and CDR2 (germline): SGHTA, FQGNSA. Trimming left V 6 bases short and J 0 bases short, with 12 bases between.

CDR3 nucleotide sequence: TGCGCCAGCAGCAGCCGGACTGGGCTCGAGCAGTACTTC. Its protein product is CASSSRTGLEQYF. The J gene is TRBJ2-7, the V gene TRBV5-1, with TRBD2 as a possible D gene (5 bases). V was cut by 4 bases and J by 6 bases, with 14 bases left in between. Per the germline V gene, CDR1 is SGHRS and CDR2 is YFSETQ. The CDR3 consists of 13 residues.

The genes are TRBV6-5 and TRBJ2-7, with D perhaps matching TRBD1 (6 bases). V lost 6 bases to trimming and J lost 1 base, with 13 bases between them. The CDR3 consists of 14 residues. Germline V gene lookup returns CDR1 MNHEY and CDR2 SVGAGI. Here the CDR3 reads CASRDTGLSYEQYF. CDR3 in DNA: TGTGCCAGCAGAGACACAGGGCTGTCCTACGAGCAGTACTTC.

The chain carries TRBV28 and TRBJ1-2; D ambiguous. V shed 3 bases and J shed 4 bases, with 15 bases lying between them. CDR3 length: 15 amino acids. Germline V CDR1 and CDR2: MDHEN, SYDVKM. CDR3 DNA: TGTGCCAGCAGTTTTAATTGGGAGGATCCCTATGGCTACACCTTC. This codes for CASSFNWEDPYGYTF.

The genes are TRBV7-2 and TRBJ1-6; D uncertain. Per germline, CDR1 SGHTA and CDR2 FQGNSA. The CDR3 runs 15 residues. Trimming removed 2 bases at V and 5 bases at J, with 10 bases between. This chain's CDR3 is CASSLSRRNNSPLHF. In DNA, the CDR3 is TGTGCCAGCAGCTTATCACGGAGAAATAATTCACCCCTCCACTTT.

This chain links TRBV10-1 with TRBJ2-7; the D is unclear. The length of the CDR3 is 10 residues. V shed 10 bases and J shed 6 bases, with 10 bases lying between them. Germline V gene data show CDR1 as WNHNN and CDR2 as SYGVQD (reference sequence). CDR3 bases: TGCGCCACCCCCCGAGGCGAGCAGTACTTC. This gives the protein CATPRGEQYF.

The table lists this clone with many counts. V gene TRBV7-2 combines with J gene TRBJ2-1; 9 bases line up with TRBD2. The CDR3 spans 15 residues. V lost 0 bases to trimming and J lost 10 bases; unmatched junction nucleotides: 7. CDR1 is SGHTA, CDR2 FQGNSA, per germline. CDR3 DNA: TGTGCCAGCAGCTTAGCGCTCGGGCGGGGGGGCGAGCAGTTCTTC. Encoded protein: CASSLALGRGGEQFF.

As DNA, the CDR3 is TGTGCCAGCAGTTACGGGGCAGGCCCGAACACTGAAGCTTTCTTT. Amino acid sequence: CASSYGAGPNTEAFF. The V and J genes are TRBV6-2 or TRBV6-3 and TRBJ1-1, with D maybe TRBD1 (5 bases). V was trimmed by 2 bases and J by 1 base, leaving 11 bases between them. The CDR3 loop spans 15 amino acids. Germline V CDR1 and CDR2: MNHEY, SVGEGT.

Turning to this clone: The sample holds other DNA sequences that translate to the same CDR3. The chain uses TRBV9 and TRBJ2-6, with no clear D. Trimming removed 1 base from V and 0 bases from J, with 5 bases in between. From germline, CDR1 is SGDLS and CDR2 YYNGEE. This CDR3 is 15 amino acids long. CDR3 in DNA: TGTGCCAGCAGCGTAACTGGCTCTGGGGCCAACGTCCTGACTTTC. Translating it yields CASSVTGSGANVLTF.

The chain couples TRBV7-9 to TRBJ2-3, with a possible D match to TRBD2 (6 bases). The CDR3 contains 15 residues. Trimming removed 0 bases from V and 2 bases from J, with 9 bases in between. CDR1 SEHNR and CDR2 FQNEAQ come from the germline V gene (reference sequence). The CDR3 nucleotides read TGTGCCAGCAGCTTAGCGACGGGGGTCACAGATACGCAGTATTTT. Translation: CASSLATGVTDTQYF. Together with reference TRBV7-9 and TRBJ2-3, the CDR3 gives the full variable domain: DTGVSQNPRHKITKRGQNVTFRCDPISEHNRLYWYRQTLGQGPEFLTYFQNEAQLEKSRLLSDRFSAERPKGSFSTLEIQRTEQGDSAMYLCASSLATGVTDTQYFGPGTRLTVL.

V gene TRBV9 combines with J gene TRBJ2-2, with 8 bases aligning to TRBD1. The J segment lost 5 bases and the V segment lost 4 bases, leaving 7 bases of the junction unmatched. The germline gives CDR1 SGDLS, CDR2 YYNGEE. This CDR3 has 15 residues. CDR3 region: CASSQAGGATGELFF. In DNA form, the CDR3 reads TGTGCCAGCAGCCAAGCAGGGGGCGCGACCGGGGAGCTGTTTTTT.

The chain employs TRBV5-1 and TRBJ2-7; 11 bases map to TRBD1. CDR3 length: 16 amino acids. Germline V gene data show CDR1 as SGHRS and CDR2 as YFSETQ. Trimming took 4 bases from V and 4 from J; bases not matched to a gene: 10. CDR3 loop: CASSTGTGGDFYEQYF. The CDR3 nucleotides are TGCGCCAGCAGCACCGGGACAGGGGGGGATTTTTACGAGCAGTACTTC.

The rearrangement uses TRBV18 and TRBJ2-1, with TRBD2 identical over 7 bases. Trimming removed 0 bases from V and 0 bases from J; junction bases left unmatched: 11. The germline CDR1 and CDR2 sequences are KGHSH and LQKENI. The CDR3 has 19 amino acids. Here the CDR3 reads CASSPPTSGALNSYNEQFF. The CDR3 nucleotides are TGTGCCAGCTCACCACCTACCAGCGGGGCGCTAAACTCCTACAATGAGCAGTTCTTC.

J is TRBJ1-5 and V is TRBV3-1 (or the pseudogene TRBV3-2); TRBD1 might be the D (6 bases). Trimming removed 1 base at V and 3 bases at J, with 13 bases between. CDR1 is LGHDT, CDR2 YNNKEL, per germline (reference sequence). This CDR3 comprises 16 residues. This chain's CDR3 is CASSQGWNRANQPQHF. The CDR3 bases are TGTGCCAGCAGCCAAGGATGGAACAGGGCCAATCAGCCCCAGCATTTT.